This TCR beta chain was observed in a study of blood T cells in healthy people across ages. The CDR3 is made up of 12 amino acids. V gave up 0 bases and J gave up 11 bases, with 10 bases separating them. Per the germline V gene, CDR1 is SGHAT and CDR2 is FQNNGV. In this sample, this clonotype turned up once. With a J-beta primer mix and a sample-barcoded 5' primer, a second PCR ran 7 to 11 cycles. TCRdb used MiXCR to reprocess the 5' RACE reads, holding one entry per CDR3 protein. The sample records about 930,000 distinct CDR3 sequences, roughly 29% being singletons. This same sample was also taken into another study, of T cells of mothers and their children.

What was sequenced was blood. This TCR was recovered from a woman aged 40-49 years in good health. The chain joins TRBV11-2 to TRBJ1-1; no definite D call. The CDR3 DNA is TGTGCCAGCAGCTTAGAGGGTTCGGGCGCTTTCTTT. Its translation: CASSLEGSGAFF. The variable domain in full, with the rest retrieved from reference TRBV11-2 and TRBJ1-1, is EAGVAQSPRYKIIEKRQSVAFWCNPISGHATLYWYQQILGQGPKLLIQFQNNGVVDDSQLPKDRFSAERLKGVDSTLKIQPAKLEDSAVYLCASSLEGSGAFFGQGTRLTVV.